A single sample is the source of the 13 T cell receptor beta chains below, sequenced in a study of low-dose radiotherapy and immunotherapy resistance in tumors. Priming of first-strand cDNA relied on TRAV- and TRBV-specific primers (covering alpha and beta chains). TCR amplification ran roughly 20 PCR cycles using constant-region and V-primer adapter primers. TCRdb re-called the reads through MiXCR, storing one row per CDR3 protein. Here the sample spans almost 45,000 distinct CDR3 sequences, approximately 26% being singletons. Time point defined: after trial treatment. Treatment in this sample: LDRT plus nivolumab, ipilimumab, low-dose cyclophosphamide and aspirin (RACIN trial). The sample was PBMCs, taken after low-dose radiotherapy plus immunotherapy. These receptors were collected from a male donor with prostate cancer.

At least ten counts were recorded for this clonotype. This rearrangement joins TRBV6-2 or TRBV6-3 to TRBJ1-1; tentatively, D is TRBD1 (6 bases). The CDR3 has 12 residues. CDR1 is MNHEY and CDR2 is SVGEGT in the germline V gene. V lost 8 bases and J 7 bases, leaving 14 bases between the germline ends. CDR3 residues: CASSGTRSEAFF. The CDR3 DNA is TGTGCCAGCTCGGGGACACGCAGTGAAGCTTTCTTT.

At least ten counts were recorded for this clonotype. This sequence joins TRBV27 and TRBJ2-5; TRBD2 matches at 7 bases. V gave up 4 bases and J gave up 7 bases; unmatched junction bases: 9. CDR1 and CDR2 from the germline V gene are MNHEY and SMNVEV (reference sequence). This CDR3 region has 14 residues. CDR3 residues: CASSSGISGGTQYF. The CDR3 region has the DNA TGTGCCAGCAGTTCCGGGATCTCGGGGGGGACCCAGTACTTC.

Remarks on this clonotype: With a far larger clone one base away, a read error is the likely cause. J is TRBJ2-7 and V is TRBV11-2, with TRBD2 as a possible D gene (6 bases). CDR3 length: 14 residues. Germline loops: CDR1 SGHAT, CDR2 FQNNGV. Trimming took 3 bases from V and 7 from J, leaving 16 bases between them. The CDR3 nucleotides read TGTGCCAGCAGCTTGCCCCGTTCGCGGGATGAGCAGTACTTC. Encoded protein: CASSLPRSRDEQYF.

This clonotype was observed many times. The chain uses TRBV20-1 and TRBJ1-2; weak D call: TRBD1 (5 bases). V was shortened by 6 bases and J by 1 base, with 12 bases between the two germline ends. Per the germline V gene, CDR1 is DFQATT and CDR2 is SNEGSKA (reference sequence). The CDR3 sequence is 13 residues long. The CDR3: CSAPGQRNYGYTF. The CDR3 bases are TGCAGTGCCCCGGGGCAGCGTAACTATGGCTACACCTTC.

This clonotype showed up many times. V is TRBV12-3 or TRBV12-4 and J is TRBJ2-2; TRBD1 is a possible D gene (6 bases). CDR3 length: 18 amino acids. V was shortened by 4 bases and J by 5 bases, with 23 bases between the two germline ends. The CDR3 DNA follows: TGTGCCAGCAGTTCCACCCCTTCATGGGGGCCGGGGACCGGGGAGCTGTTTTTT. Encoded protein: CASSSTPSWGPGTGELFF.

This clonotype was counted between two and nine times. The genes are TRBV20-1 and TRBJ2-1, with a weak D call TRBD2 (6 bases). Trimming left V 1 base short and J 7 bases short, with 20 bases between. Germline V gene data show CDR1 as DFQATT and CDR2 as SNEGSKA (reference sequence). This CDR3 contains 16 residues. The CDR3 is CSARGGSSVGRNEQFF. CDR3 DNA: TGCAGTGCTAGAGGCGGATCTAGCGTAGGGAGAAATGAGCAGTTCTTC.

This clonotype showed up many times. This rearrangement joins TRBV6-2 or TRBV6-3 to TRBJ2-7; D may be TRBD2 (6 bases). The CDR3 loop spans 14 amino acids. Germline V gene data show CDR1 as MNHEY and CDR2 as SVGEGT. Trimming stripped 10 bases from V and 3 bases from J, with 19 bases between. The CDR3 region is CATDAGRVLYEQYF. The CDR3 DNA reads TGTGCCACCGACGCCGGGAGAGTCCTCTACGAGCAGTACTTC.

The chain employs TRBV3-1 and TRBJ1-1; no clear D gene. The CDR3 is 12 residues long. The V gene's germline CDR1 is LGHDT and CDR2 YNNKEL (reference sequence). Trimming took off 6 bases at V and 2 bases at J, with 7 bases between the two ends. The CDR3 protein is CASSHSNTEAFF. The CDR3 region has the DNA TGTGCCAGCAGTCACAGTAACACTGAAGCTTTCTTT.

This clonotype was recorded at least ten times. The chain carries TRBV19 and TRBJ2-1; D perhaps matches TRBD2 (6 bases). This CDR3 comprises 11 residues. Germline V CDR1 and CDR2: LNHDA, SQIVND (reference sequence). V lost 9 bases and J lost 7, with 10 bases in between. The CDR3 loop is CASDGRNEQFF. The CDR3 DNA follows: TGTGCCAGCGATGGGAGGAATGAGCAGTTCTTC. Variable domain in full (rest from reference TRBV19 and TRBJ2-1): DGGITQSPKYLFRKEGQNVTLSCEQNLNHDAMYWYRQDPGQGLRLIYYSQIVNDFQKGDIAEGYSVSREKKESFPLTVTSAQKNPTAFYLCASDGRNEQFFGPGTRLTVL.

With regard to this clonotype: A far larger clone differs by one base, so this is likely a read error. The V call is TRBV6-5, the J call TRBJ2-7, with TRBD1 as a possible D gene (5 bases). Trimming pared 8 bases from V and 3 bases from J, leaving 17 bases between. In germline, CDR1 is MNHEY, CDR2 SVGAGI. The length of the CDR3 is 14 residues. CDR3 DNA sequence: TGTGCCAGCTCTCAAACCGTGGGGCACTACGAGCAGTACTTC. Translating gives CASSQTVGHYEQYF.

This clonotype came up many times. The CDR3 DNA follows: TGCGCCAGCAGTCTATTGCGGGAGAGGATAGATGAGCAGTTCTTC. This codes for CASSLLRERIDEQFF. V usage is TRBV10-2 and J usage is TRBJ2-1; 7 nucleotides match TRBD2. The CDR3 totals 15 residues. Losses at the gene ends were 5 bases for V and 8 bases for J; bases not matched to a gene: 12. CDR1 and CDR2 (germline): WSHSY, SAAADI.

The sample holds many counts of this clonotype. The chain recombines TRBV13 with TRBJ2-3, with 8 bases identical to TRBD1. The CDR3 sequence is 15 residues long. The junction had 4 bases not matched to a gene; V was cut back by 5 bases and J by 0 bases. CDR1 is PRHDT and CDR2 is FYEKMQ in the germline V gene (reference sequence). The CDR3 region has the DNA TGTGCCAGCAGCGCTGGGACAGGTAGCACAGATACGCAGTATTTT. It encodes CASSAGTGSTDTQYF. Looking up the rest from reference TRBV13 and TRBJ2-3 gives the full variable domain: AAGVIQSPRHLIKEKRETATLKCYPIPRHDTVYWYQQGPGQDPQFLISFYEKMQSDKGSIPDRFSAQQFSDYHSELNMSSLELGDSALYFCASSAGTGSTDTQYFGPGTRLTVL.

This clonotype appeared many times. The chain joins TRBV20-1 to TRBJ1-1; 9 bases are shared with TRBD1. V shed 3 bases and J 5 bases; nucleotides not matched to a gene: 4. From germline, CDR1 is DFQATT and CDR2 SNEGSKA (reference sequence). The CDR3 has 13 residues. In DNA form, the CDR3 reads TGCAGTGCTAGGGACAGGGGTGAGACTGAAGCTTTCTTT. Its protein product is CSARDRGETEAFF.